The following is a T cell receptor (beta chain) sequence with its context. Its antigen is not identified. The data stem from a study of Ad26.COV2.S vaccination and SARS-CoV-2 variants. Study-level findings and limits: People who got the vaccine or the placebo had similar non-spike TCR breadth. An underestimation of total T cell responses may have resulted from the TCR breadth and depth analyses.

Trimming shortened V by 2 bases and J by 5 bases, and 9 bases separated the two germline ends. The CDR3 loop spans 14 amino acids. Germline CDR1 reads KGHSH; CDR2 reads LQKENI. The method was immunoSEQ multiplex PCR; TCRdb's version includes in-frame clones alone and lacks a portion of them. Found here are about 350,000 clones, approximately 90% of them singletons; the top ten hold roughly 3.9%. Sample: peripheral blood, taken after recovery from COVID-19. This chain links TRBV18 with TRBJ1-4; D gene unclear. The receptor was isolated from a human donor who had recovered from COVID-19. CDR3 nucleotides: TGTGCCAGCTCACCAGATAGAGTAAATGAAAAACTGTTTTTT. Translating gives CASSPDRVNEKLFF.